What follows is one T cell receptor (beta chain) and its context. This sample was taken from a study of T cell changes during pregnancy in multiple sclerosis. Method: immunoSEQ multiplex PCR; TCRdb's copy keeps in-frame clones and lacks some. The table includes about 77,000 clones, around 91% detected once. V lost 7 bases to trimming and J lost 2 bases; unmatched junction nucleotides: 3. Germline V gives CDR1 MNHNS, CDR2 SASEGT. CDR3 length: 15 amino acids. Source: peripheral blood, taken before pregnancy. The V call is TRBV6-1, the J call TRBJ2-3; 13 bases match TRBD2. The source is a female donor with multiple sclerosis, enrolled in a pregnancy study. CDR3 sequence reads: CASTGLAGNTDTQYF. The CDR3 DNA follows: TGTGCCAGCACGGGACTAGCGGGGAACACAGATACGCAGTATTTT.